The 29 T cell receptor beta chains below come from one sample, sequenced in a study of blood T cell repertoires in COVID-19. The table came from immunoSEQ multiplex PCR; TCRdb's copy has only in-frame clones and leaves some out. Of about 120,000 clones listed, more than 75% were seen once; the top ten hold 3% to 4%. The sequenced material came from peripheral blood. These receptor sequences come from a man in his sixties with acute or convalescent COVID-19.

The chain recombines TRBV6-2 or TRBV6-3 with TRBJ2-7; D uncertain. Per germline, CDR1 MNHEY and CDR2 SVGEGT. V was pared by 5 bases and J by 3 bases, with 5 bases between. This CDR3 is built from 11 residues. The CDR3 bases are TGTGCCAGCAGTGTCAACTACGAGCAGTACTTC. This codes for CASSVNYEQYF.

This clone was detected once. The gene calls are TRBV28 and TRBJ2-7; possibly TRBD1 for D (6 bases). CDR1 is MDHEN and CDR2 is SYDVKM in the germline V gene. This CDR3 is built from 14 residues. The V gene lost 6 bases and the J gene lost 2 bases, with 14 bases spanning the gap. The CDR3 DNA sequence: TGTGCCAGCAGCCCTGGACAGTGGGCCTACGAGCAGTACTTC. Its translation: CASSPGQWAYEQYF.

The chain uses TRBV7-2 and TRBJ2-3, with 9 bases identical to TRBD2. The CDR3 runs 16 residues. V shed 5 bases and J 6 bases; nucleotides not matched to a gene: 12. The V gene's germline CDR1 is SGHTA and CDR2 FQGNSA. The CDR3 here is CASSRPPGLATDTQYF. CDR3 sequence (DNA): TGTGCCAGCAGCCGCCCACCGGGACTAGCTACCGATACGCAGTATTTT.

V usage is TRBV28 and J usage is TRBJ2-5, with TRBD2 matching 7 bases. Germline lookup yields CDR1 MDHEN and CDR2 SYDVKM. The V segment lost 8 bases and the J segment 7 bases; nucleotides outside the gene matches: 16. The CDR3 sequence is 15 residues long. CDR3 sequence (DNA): TGTGCCAGCGCCAGTGGGGGGTACGGGGGGAGGACCCAGTACTTC. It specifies CASASGGYGGRTQYF.

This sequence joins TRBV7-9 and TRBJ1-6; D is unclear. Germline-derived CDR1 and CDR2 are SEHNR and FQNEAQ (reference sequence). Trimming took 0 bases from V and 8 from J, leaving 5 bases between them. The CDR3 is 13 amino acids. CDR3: CASSLAEDSPLHF. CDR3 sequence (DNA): TGTGCCAGCAGCTTAGCGGAGGATTCACCCCTCCACTTT.

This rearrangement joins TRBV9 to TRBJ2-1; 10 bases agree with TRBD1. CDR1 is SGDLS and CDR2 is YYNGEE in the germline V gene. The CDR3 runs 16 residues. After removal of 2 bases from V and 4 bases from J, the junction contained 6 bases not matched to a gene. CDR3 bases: TGTGCCAGCAGCGTCAACCGGGACAGGGGTTACAATGAGCAGTTCTTC. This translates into CASSVNRDRGYNEQFF.

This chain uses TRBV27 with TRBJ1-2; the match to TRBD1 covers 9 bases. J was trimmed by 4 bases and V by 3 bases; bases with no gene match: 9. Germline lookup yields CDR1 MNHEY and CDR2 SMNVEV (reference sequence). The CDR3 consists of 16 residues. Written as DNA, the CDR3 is TGTGCCAGCAGTTTTTTCCCGGGACAGGGCACCTATGGCTACACCTTC. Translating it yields CASSFFPGQGTYGYTF.

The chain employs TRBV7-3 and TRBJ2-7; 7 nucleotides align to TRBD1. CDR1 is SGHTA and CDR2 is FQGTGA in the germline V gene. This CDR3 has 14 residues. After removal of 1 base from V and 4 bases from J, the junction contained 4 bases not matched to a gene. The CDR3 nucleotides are TGTGCCAGCAGCTTAAGAGGGGGCGGATACGAGCAGTACTTC. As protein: CASSLRGGGYEQYF.

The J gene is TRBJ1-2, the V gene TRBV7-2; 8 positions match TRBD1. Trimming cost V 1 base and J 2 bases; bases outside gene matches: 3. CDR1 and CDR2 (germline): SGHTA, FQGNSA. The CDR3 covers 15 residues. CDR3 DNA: TGTGCCAGCAGCTTAGACAACAGGGGGAACTATGGCTACACCTTC. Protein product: CASSLDNRGNYGYTF. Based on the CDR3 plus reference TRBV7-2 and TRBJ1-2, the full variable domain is GAGVSQSPSNKVTEKGKDVELRCDPISGHTALYWYRQSLGQGLEFLIYFQGNSAPDKSGLPSDRFSAERTGGSVSTLTIQRTQQEDSAVYLCASSLDNRGNYGYTFGSGTRLTVV.

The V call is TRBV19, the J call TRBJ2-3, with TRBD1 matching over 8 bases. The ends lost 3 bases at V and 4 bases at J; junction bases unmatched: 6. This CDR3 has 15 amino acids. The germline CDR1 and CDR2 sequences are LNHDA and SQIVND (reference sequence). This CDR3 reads CASSMGDRRADTQYF. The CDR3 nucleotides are TGTGCCAGTAGTATGGGGGACAGGAGAGCAGATACGCAGTATTTT.

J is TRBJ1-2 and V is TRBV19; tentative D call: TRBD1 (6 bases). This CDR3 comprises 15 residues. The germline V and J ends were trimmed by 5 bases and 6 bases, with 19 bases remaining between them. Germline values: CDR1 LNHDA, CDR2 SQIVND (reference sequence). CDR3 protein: CASSPRLDSGDGYTF. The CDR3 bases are TGTGCCAGTAGTCCCCGATTGGACAGCGGAGATGGCTACACCTTC.

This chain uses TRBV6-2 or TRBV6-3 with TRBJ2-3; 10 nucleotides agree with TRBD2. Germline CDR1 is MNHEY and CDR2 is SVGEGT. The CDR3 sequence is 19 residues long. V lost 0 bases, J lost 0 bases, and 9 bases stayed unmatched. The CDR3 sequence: CASSYSTSGAYSSTDTQYF. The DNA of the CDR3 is TGTGCCAGCAGTTACTCTACTAGCGGGGCTTACTCTAGCACAGATACGCAGTATTTT.

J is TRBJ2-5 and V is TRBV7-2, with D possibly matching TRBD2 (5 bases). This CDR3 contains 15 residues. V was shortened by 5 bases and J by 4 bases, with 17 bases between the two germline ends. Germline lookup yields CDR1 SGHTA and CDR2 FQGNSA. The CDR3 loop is CASSRGYGRGETQYF. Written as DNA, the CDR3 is TGTGCCAGCAGCAGAGGGTACGGTAGAGGAGAGACCCAGTACTTC. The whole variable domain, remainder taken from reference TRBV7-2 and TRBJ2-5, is GAGVSQSPSNKVTEKGKDVELRCDPISGHTALYWYRQSLGQGLEFLIYFQGNSAPDKSGLPSDRFSAERTGGSVSTLTIQRTQQEDSAVYLCASSRGYGRGETQYFGPGTRLLVL.

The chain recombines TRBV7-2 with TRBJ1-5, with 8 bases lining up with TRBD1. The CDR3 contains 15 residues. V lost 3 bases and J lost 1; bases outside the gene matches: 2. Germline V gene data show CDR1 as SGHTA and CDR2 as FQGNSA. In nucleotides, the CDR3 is TGTGCCAGCAGCTTTGACAGGGGAAGCAATCAGCCCCAGCATTTT. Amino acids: CASSFDRGSNQPQHF.

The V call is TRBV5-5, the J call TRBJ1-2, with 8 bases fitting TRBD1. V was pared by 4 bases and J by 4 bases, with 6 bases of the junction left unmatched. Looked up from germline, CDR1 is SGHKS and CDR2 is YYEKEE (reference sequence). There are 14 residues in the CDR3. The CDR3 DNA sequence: TGTGCCAGCAGCGATCGGACAGGGCCCTATGGCTACACCTTC. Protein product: CASSDRTGPYGYTF.

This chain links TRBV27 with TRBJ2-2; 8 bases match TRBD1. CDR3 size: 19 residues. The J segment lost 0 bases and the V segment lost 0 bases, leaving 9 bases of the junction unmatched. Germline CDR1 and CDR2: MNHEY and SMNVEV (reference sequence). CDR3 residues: CASSLSEDRDGPNTGELFF. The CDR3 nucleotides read TGTGCCAGCAGTTTATCGGAGGACAGGGACGGTCCGAACACCGGGGAGCTGTTTTTT.

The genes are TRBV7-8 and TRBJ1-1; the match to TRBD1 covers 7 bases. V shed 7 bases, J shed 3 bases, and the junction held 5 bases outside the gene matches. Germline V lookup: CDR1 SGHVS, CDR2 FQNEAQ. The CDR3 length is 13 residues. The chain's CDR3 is CASNPTGYTEAFF. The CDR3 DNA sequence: TGTGCCAGCAACCCGACAGGGTACACTGAAGCTTTCTTT.

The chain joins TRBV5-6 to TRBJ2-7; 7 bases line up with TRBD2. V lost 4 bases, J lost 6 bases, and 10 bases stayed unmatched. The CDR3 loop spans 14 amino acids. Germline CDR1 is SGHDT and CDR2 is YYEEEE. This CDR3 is CASSGTGGQGEQYF. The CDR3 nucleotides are TGTGCCAGCAGCGGGACGGGGGGTCAAGGCGAGCAGTACTTC.

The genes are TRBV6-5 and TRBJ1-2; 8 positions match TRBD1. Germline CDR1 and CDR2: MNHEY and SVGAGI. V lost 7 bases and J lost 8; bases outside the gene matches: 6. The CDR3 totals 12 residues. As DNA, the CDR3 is TGTGCCAGCAAAACAGGGGGGAGCGGCTACACCTTC. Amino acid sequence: CASKTGGSGYTF.

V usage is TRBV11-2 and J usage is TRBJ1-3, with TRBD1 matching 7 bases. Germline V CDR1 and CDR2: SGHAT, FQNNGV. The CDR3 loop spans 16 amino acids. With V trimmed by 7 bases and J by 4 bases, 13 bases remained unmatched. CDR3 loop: CASTKGTVSSGNTIYF. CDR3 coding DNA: TGTGCCAGCACGAAGGGGACAGTTAGTTCGGGAAACACCATATATTTT.

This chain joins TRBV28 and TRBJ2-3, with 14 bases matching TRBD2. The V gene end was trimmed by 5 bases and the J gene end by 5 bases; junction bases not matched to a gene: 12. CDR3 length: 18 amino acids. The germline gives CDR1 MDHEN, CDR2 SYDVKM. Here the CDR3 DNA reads TGTGCCAGCAGTCTCGCCGGGACTAGCGGGAGCGGAGAAGATACGCAGTATTTT. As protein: CASSLAGTSGSGEDTQYF. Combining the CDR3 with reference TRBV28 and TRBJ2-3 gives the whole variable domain DVKVTQSSRYLVKRTGEKVFLECVQDMDHENMFWYRQDPGLGLRLIYFSYDVKMKEKGDIPEGYSVSREKKERFSLILESASTNQTSMYLCASSLAGTSGSGEDTQYFGPGTRLTVL.

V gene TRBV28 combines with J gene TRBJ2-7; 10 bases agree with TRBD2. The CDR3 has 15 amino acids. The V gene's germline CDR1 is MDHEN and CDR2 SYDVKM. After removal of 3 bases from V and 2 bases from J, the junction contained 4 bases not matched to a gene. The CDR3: CASSFVAGGTYEQYF. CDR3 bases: TGTGCCAGCAGTTTTGTAGCGGGAGGTACCTACGAGCAGTACTTC.

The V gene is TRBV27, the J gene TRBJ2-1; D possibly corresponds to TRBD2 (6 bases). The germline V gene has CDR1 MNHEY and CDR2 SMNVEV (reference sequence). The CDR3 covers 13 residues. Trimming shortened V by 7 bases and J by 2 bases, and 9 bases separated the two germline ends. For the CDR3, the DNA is TGTGCCAGCAACACTAGCCCCTACAATGAGCAGTTCTTC. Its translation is CASNTSPYNEQFF.

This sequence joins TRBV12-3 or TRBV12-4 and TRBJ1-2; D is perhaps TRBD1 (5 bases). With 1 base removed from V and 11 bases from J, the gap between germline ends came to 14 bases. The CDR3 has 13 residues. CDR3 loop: CASSLEGGDRYTF. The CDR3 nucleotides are TGTGCCAGCAGTTTAGAGGGAGGGGATCGATACACCTTC.

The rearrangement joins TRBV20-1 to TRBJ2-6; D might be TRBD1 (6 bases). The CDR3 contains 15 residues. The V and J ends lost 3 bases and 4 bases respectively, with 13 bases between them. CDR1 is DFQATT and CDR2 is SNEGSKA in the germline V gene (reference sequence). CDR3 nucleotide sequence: TGCAGTGCTAGTAGGCAGGGGTCAGGGGCCAACGTCCTGACTTTC. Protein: CSASRQGSGANVLTF.

The CDR3 coding sequence is TGTGCCAGCAGCCAAGGGCGGCAGGGAACCTACGAGCAGTACTTC. Encoded protein: CASSQGRQGTYEQYF. The gene calls are TRBV3-1 (or the pseudogene TRBV3-2) and TRBJ2-7, with D maybe TRBD1 (5 bases). The CDR3 loop spans 15 amino acids. V lost 1 base and J 2 bases, leaving 12 bases between the germline ends. Germline V gene sequence: CDR1 LGHDT, CDR2 YNNKEL (reference sequence).

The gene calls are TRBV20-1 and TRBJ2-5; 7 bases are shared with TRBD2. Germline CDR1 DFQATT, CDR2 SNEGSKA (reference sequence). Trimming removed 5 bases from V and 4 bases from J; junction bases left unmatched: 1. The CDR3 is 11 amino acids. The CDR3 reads CSAGGGETQYF. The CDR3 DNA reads TGCAGTGCTGGCGGGGGAGAGACCCAGTACTTC.

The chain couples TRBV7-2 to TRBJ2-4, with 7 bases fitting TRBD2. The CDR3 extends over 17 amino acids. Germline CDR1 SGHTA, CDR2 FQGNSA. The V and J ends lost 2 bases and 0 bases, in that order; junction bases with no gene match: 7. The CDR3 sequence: CASSLNGGGLAKNIQYF. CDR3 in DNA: TGTGCCAGCAGCTTAAATGGGGGGGGTTTAGCCAAAAACATTCAGTACTTC. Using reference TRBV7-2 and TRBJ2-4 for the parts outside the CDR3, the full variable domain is GAGVSQSPSNKVTEKGKDVELRCDPISGHTALYWYRQSLGQGLEFLIYFQGNSAPDKSGLPSDRFSAERTGGSVSTLTIQRTQQEDSAVYLCASSLNGGGLAKNIQYFGAGTRLSVL.

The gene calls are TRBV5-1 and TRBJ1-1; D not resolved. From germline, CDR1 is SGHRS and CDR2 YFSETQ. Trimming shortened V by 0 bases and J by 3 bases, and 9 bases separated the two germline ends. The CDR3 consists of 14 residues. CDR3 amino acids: CASSLAGLDTEAFF. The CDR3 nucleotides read TGCGCCAGCAGCTTGGCAGGATTGGACACTGAAGCTTTCTTT.